This record concerns one T cell receptor (beta chain) sequence. Its target is unknown. Germline trimming cut 4 bases from V and 10 bases from J; bases unmatched to any gene: 7. The CDR3 runs 15 residues. Germline CDR1 is SGHAT and CDR2 is FQNNGV. The 5'RACE method, run with constant-segment primers, produced TCR alpha and TCR beta cDNA libraries (carrying sample barcodes and UMIs). MiXCR, applied by TCRdb to the 5' RACE reads, yields one record per CDR3 protein. This table holds approximately 54,000 distinct CDR3 sequences, approximately 12% found once. The data were obtained in a study of T-cell memory formation after mild COVID-19. About the study: Across donors, TCR clusters were largely donor specific.

Broader study findings: Clones contracting day 15 to 85 were balanced CD4/CD8; later expanders leaned CD4+.

The sample consisted of PBMCs or a T cell subset sorted from them (not recorded which). The chain links TRBV11-2 to TRBJ1-6; 10 nucleotides align to TRBD1. The source of this sequence is a man aged 18 to 29 who had mild COVID-19 (a few samples of this study predate the infection). Cell type and time point are not known. CDR3 bases: TGTGCCAGCAGCTCTCGGACAGGGGGTGGGTCACCCCTCCACTTT. Translated, it gives CASSSRTGGGSPLHF.